Following are 26 T cell receptor beta chains from one sample sequenced in a study of blood T cell repertoires in COVID-19. Libraries were prepared by immunoSEQ multiplex PCR; TCRdb keeps only in-frame clonotypes and omits some of them. The sample includes about 270,000 clones, 86% seen only once; the top ten take about 10%. Sequencing used peripheral blood. These receptors came from a man aged 40-49 years with active or convalescent COVID-19.

The chain links TRBV13 to TRBJ2-7, with TRBD2 identical over 15 bases. CDR1 and CDR2 (germline): PRHDT, FYEKMQ (reference sequence). The CDR3 loop spans 16 amino acids. V dropped 4 bases and J dropped 3; count of bases not matched to a gene: 4. The CDR3 region is CASSWTSGRDRYEQYF. Written as DNA, the CDR3 is TGTGCCAGCAGCTGGACTAGCGGGAGGGACCGCTACGAGCAGTACTTC.

V usage is TRBV11-2 and J usage is TRBJ2-5, with TRBD2 identical over 11 bases. This CDR3 comprises 15 residues. J gave up 9 bases and V 5 bases, and 11 bases lay outside the gene matches. Germline CDR1 reads SGHAT; CDR2 reads FQNNGV. CDR3: CASSATSGGTMAQYF. The CDR3 DNA reads TGTGCCAGCAGCGCAACTAGCGGGGGTACGATGGCCCAGTACTTC.

This chain uses TRBV10-3 with TRBJ1-5; TRBD1 matches at 7 bases. This CDR3 comprises 16 residues. After removal of 2 bases from V and 2 bases from J, the junction contained 6 bases not matched to a gene. Germline-derived CDR1 and CDR2 are ENHRY and SYGVKD. CDR3 amino acids: CAISEPTGDGNQPQHF. The DNA of the CDR3 is TGTGCCATCAGTGAGCCAACAGGGGATGGCAATCAGCCCCAGCATTTT.

The V gene is TRBV4-1, the J gene TRBJ2-5; 7 bases align to TRBD2. The CDR3 covers 16 residues. Germline V CDR1 and CDR2: MGHRA, YSYEKL. With 2 bases clipped from V and 1 base from J, the junction kept 7 bases outside the gene matches. The CDR3 region has the DNA TGCGCCAGCAGCCAAAACGGCGGGGGATTCCAAGAGACCCAGTACTTC. This encodes CASSQNGGGFQETQYF.

In DNA form, the CDR3 reads TGCGCCAGCAGCCAAGATCGATCTCTCGGGAACACCATATATTTT. This gives the protein CASSQDRSLGNTIYF. This rearrangement joins TRBV4-1 to TRBJ1-3, with D uncertain. The V and J ends lost 0 bases and 7 bases respectively, with 13 bases between them. Germline lookup yields CDR1 MGHRA and CDR2 YSYEKL. The CDR3 contains 15 residues.

This clone was seen just once. The gene calls are TRBV5-4 and TRBJ2-3; D unresolved. This CDR3 contains 13 residues. The V and J ends lost 1 base and 0 bases respectively, with 3 bases between them. Per germline, CDR1 SGHNT and CDR2 YYREEE (reference sequence). Here the CDR3 reads CASSLISTDTQYF. DNA for the CDR3: TGTGCCAGCAGCTTGATAAGCACAGATACGCAGTATTTT.

The chain couples TRBV18 to TRBJ2-7, with D possibly matching TRBD1 (6 bases). This CDR3 is 16 amino acids long. V was trimmed by 3 bases and J by 4 bases, leaving 19 bases between them. The germline V gene encodes CDR1 KGHSH and CDR2 LQKENI. CDR3 loop: CASSPYSGTLIYEQYF. CDR3 sequence (DNA): TGTGCCAGCTCACCCTACTCCGGGACATTGATTTACGAGCAGTACTTC.

The chain combines TRBV5-1 with TRBJ2-7; D gene ambiguous. This CDR3 contains 16 residues. V was clipped by 4 bases and J by 3 bases, with 20 bases between them. CDR1 and CDR2 (germline): SGHRS, YFSETQ. CDR3: CASSPAPSNGFYEQYF. The CDR3 bases are TGCGCCAGCAGCCCAGCCCCTTCCAACGGGTTCTACGAGCAGTACTTC.

The chain couples TRBV7-3 to TRBJ2-5; TRBD1 might be the D (6 bases). The CDR3 sequence is 13 residues long. V dropped 8 bases and J dropped 4 bases, with 14 bases sitting between them. Germline values: CDR1 SGHTA, CDR2 FQGTGA. The CDR3 is CASATGKGETQYF. The CDR3 bases are TGTGCCAGCGCCACAGGGAAAGGAGAGACCCAGTACTTC.

The chain carries TRBV28 and TRBJ2-2, with D possibly being TRBD2 (7 bases). The germline V gene encodes CDR1 MDHEN and CDR2 SYDVKM. This CDR3 is 16 amino acids long. Deletions cut 4 bases from V and 5 bases from J, with 17 bases between. CDR3 nucleotides: TGTGCCAGCAGTTCCCCCGCGGGGGCGTCGACCGGGGAGCTGTTTTTT. Encoded protein: CASSSPAGASTGELFF.

This chain joins TRBV7-3 and TRBJ2-1, with a weak D call TRBD2 (5 bases). The CDR3 has 14 residues. Trimming cost V 3 bases and J 6 bases, with 12 bases left between them. In germline, CDR1 is SGHTA, CDR2 FQGTGA. The CDR3 DNA reads as TGTGCCAGCAGCTTTTGGGGAGAGGGCAATGAGCAGTTCTTC. This gives the protein CASSFWGEGNEQFF.

This clone appeared a single time. The rearrangement links TRBV10-1 to TRBJ1-1; 7 bases agree with TRBD1. Germline values: CDR1 WNHNN, CDR2 SYGVQD (reference sequence). The V segment lost 6 bases and the J segment 6 bases; nucleotides outside the gene matches: 10. The CDR3 has 14 amino acids. CDR3 DNA sequence: TGCGCCAGCAGGCCCCGATCAGGGGGATCTGAAGCTTTCTTT. Its protein product is CASRPRSGGSEAFF.

The CDR3 sequence is CASSQSKDMRWFQNQPQHF. Here the CDR3 DNA reads TGCGCCAGCAGTCAATCAAAGGACATGAGGTGGTTTCAGAATCAGCCCCAGCATTTT. V gene TRBV23-1 combines with J gene TRBJ1-5, with D possibly matching TRBD1 (5 bases). TRBV23-1 is designated an ORF whose function remains uncertain. Trimming left V 0 bases short and J 4 bases short, with 22 bases between. The CDR3 length is 19 residues.

Written as DNA, the CDR3 is TGTGCCTGGGCCCCGGAGAGCAATCAGCCCCAGCATTTT. The encoded protein is CAWAPESNQPQHF. This rearrangement joins TRBV30 to TRBJ1-5; unclear D gene. Germline-derived CDR1 and CDR2 are GTSNPN and SVGIG (reference sequence). The V end lost 5 bases, the J end lost 1 base, and 9 bases lay between the germline ends. This CDR3 contains 13 residues.

CDR3 DNA sequence: TGTGCCAGCAGCACTGACAGGGGGCGAACTGAAGCTTTCTTT. Encoded protein: CASSTDRGRTEAFF. The V call is TRBV7-2, the J call TRBJ1-1; 10 bases are a match to TRBD1. Germline CDR1 is SGHTA and CDR2 is FQGNSA. J lost 5 bases, V lost 5 bases, and 5 bases had no gene match. The CDR3 covers 14 residues.

The V call is TRBV14, the J call TRBJ1-6; the match to TRBD1 covers 7 bases. Per germline, CDR1 SGHDN and CDR2 FVKESK. The CDR3 consists of 15 residues. With V trimmed by 4 bases and J by 7 bases, 7 bases remained unmatched. The CDR3 DNA is TGTGCCAGCAGCCCCCAGGGGGTCGGGAATTCACCCCTCCACTTT. Residues: CASSPQGVGNSPLHF.

In DNA form, the CDR3 reads TGTGCCAGCAGCTTGGTGGCGGCGTACAATGAGCAGTTCTTC. Its protein is CASSLVAAYNEQFF. The chain carries TRBV7-9 and TRBJ2-1; no clear D gene. This CDR3 has 14 amino acids. Between the trimmed V and J ends, which lost 3 bases and 4 bases, there was a span of 10 bases. Germline lookup yields CDR1 SEHNR and CDR2 FQNEAQ (reference sequence).

The chain carries TRBV5-1 and TRBJ2-7, with 11 bases identical to TRBD1. This CDR3 has 15 amino acids. Germline CDR1 SGHRS, CDR2 YFSETQ. V gave up 4 bases and J gave up 5 bases; unmatched junction bases: 8. The CDR3 loop reads CASSQQGQGVNEQYF. The CDR3 DNA reads TGCGCCAGCAGCCAACAGGGACAGGGGGTTAACGAGCAGTACTTC.

This clone was picked up one time. This rearrangement joins TRBV18 to TRBJ1-1; 8 bases match TRBD1. This CDR3 region has 14 residues. Losses at the gene ends were 6 bases for V and 1 base for J; bases not matched to a gene: 4. Germline lookup yields CDR1 KGHSH and CDR2 LQKENI. Here the CDR3 DNA reads TGTGCCAGCTCGTCGACAGGGGCGAACACTGAAGCTTTCTTT. As protein: CASSSTGANTEAFF.

V is TRBV2 and J is TRBJ2-1, with D possibly being TRBD2 (5 bases). The CDR3 spans 12 residues. Germline lookup yields CDR1 SNHLY and CDR2 FYNNEI. Trimming pared 6 bases from V and 7 bases from J, leaving 10 bases between. As DNA, the CDR3 is TGTGCCAGCAGGGGGTTAGCGAATGAGCAGTTCTTC. Amino acid sequence: CASRGLANEQFF.

The chain carries TRBV9 and TRBJ2-1; 10 nucleotides align to TRBD2. CDR3 length equals 15 residues. J was trimmed by 0 bases and V by 5 bases; bases with no gene match: 2. Per the germline V gene, CDR1 is SGDLS and CDR2 is YYNGEE. As DNA, the CDR3 is TGTGCCAGCAGTGCTAGCGGGAGCTCCTACAATGAGCAGTTCTTC. Its translation: CASSASGSSYNEQFF.

V is TRBV7-8 and J is TRBJ2-5; no clear D gene. There are 11 residues in the CDR3. The ends were cut back, 5 bases at V and 5 bases at J, with 6 bases in the middle. From germline, CDR1 is SGHVS and CDR2 FQNEAQ. DNA of the CDR3: TGTGCCAGCAGCCTCCAGGAGACCCAGTACTTC. Translating gives CASSLQETQYF.

Written as DNA, the CDR3 is TGTGCCAGTAGTCTTCGGACAGGGGCCTCAAATGAGCAGTTCTTC. Its protein product is CASSLRTGASNEQFF. V is TRBV19 and J is TRBJ2-1; 9 bases are shared with TRBD1. V shed 5 bases and J 7 bases; nucleotides not matched to a gene: 9. CDR3 length: 15 amino acids. The germline V gene encodes CDR1 LNHDA and CDR2 SQIVND (reference sequence). The full variable domain, completed using reference TRBV19 and TRBJ2-1, is DGGITQSPKYLFRKEGQNVTLSCEQNLNHDAMYWYRQDPGQGLRLIYYSQIVNDFQKGDIAEGYSVSREKKESFPLTVTSAQKNPTAFYLCASSLRTGASNEQFFGPGTRLTVL.

The table lists this clone with a count of one. The chain carries TRBV7-8 and TRBJ2-1; 11 bases are shared with TRBD1. Germline V gene data show CDR1 as SGHVS and CDR2 as FQNEAQ. This CDR3 spans 17 amino acids. The junction had 15 bases not matched to a gene; V was cut back by 6 bases and J by 8 bases. CDR3 sequence reads: CASSYSDGTGGVYEQFF. DNA of the CDR3: TGTGCCAGCAGTTACTCGGACGGGACAGGGGGTGTCTATGAGCAGTTCTTC.

The chain has TRBV27 and TRBJ2-2, with TRBD2 matching 10 bases. Unmatched junction bases numbered 5, after V lost 3 bases and J lost 1 base. The germline V gene encodes CDR1 MNHEY and CDR2 SMNVEV (reference sequence). CDR3 length: 17 amino acids. The CDR3 spells CASSFESSGRNTGELFF. The CDR3 nucleotides are TGTGCCAGCAGTTTTGAGTCTAGCGGGAGGAACACCGGGGAGCTGTTTTTT.

The chain recombines TRBV5-5 with TRBJ1-1, with D perhaps matching TRBD1 (6 bases). Trimming left V 4 bases short and J 2 bases short, with 18 bases between. In germline, CDR1 is SGHKS, CDR2 YYEKEE (reference sequence). The CDR3 is 16 amino acids. The CDR3 coding sequence is TGTGCCAGCAGCGCTACCCGGACAGAACTAAACACTGAAGCTTTCTTT. Translating it yields CASSATRTELNTEAFF.